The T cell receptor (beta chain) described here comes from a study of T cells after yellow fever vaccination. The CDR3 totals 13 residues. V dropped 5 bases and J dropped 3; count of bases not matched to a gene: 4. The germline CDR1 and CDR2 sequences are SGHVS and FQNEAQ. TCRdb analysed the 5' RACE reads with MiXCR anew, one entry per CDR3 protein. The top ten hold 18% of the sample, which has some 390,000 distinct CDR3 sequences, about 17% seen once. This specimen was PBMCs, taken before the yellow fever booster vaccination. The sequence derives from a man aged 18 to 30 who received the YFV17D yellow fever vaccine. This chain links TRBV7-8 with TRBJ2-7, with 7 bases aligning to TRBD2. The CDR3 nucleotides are TGTGCCAGCAGCCCCTGGGGGGGCTACGAGCAGTACTTC. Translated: CASSPWGGYEQYF.